This passage covers 25 T cell receptor beta chains from one sample sequenced in a study (dated by TCRdb to between 2015 and 2016). The library was made by 5' RACE. The run used an Illumina MiSeq. TCRdb reprocessed the public reads (quality trimming at Q25 with fastp, clone calling with MiXCR) and kept in-frame beta chains. Duplicate CDR3 protein sequences are folded into a single record with the most common DNA and genes. This sample comprises 7,500 to 8,500 distinct CDR3 sequences, 52% of them detected only once. The top ten hold approximately 5.2% of the sample. The specimen was memory CD4+ T cells sorted from a lymph node. The cell subset or site label on this specimen signifies: memory CD4+ T cells, CD4+CD45RO+CD25-. These receptors originate from a female donor with breast cancer.

This clonotype has a handful of counts. The genes are TRBV28 and TRBJ1-6; TRBD1 matches 7 bases. The trim removed 6 bases at V and 7 bases at J, leaving 6 bases unmatched. This CDR3 is built from 14 residues. Germline assignment: CDR1 MDHEN and CDR2 SYDVKM. The CDR3 loop reads CASRTGWTNSPLHF. The CDR3 bases are TGTGCCAGCAGGACAGGGTGGACCAATTCACCCCTCCACTTT.

The count of this clonotype is one. V gene TRBV7-2 combines with J gene TRBJ2-1; D possibly corresponds to TRBD2 (6 bases). The V gene's germline CDR1 is SGHTA and CDR2 FQGNSA. Trimming cost V 5 bases and J 0 bases, with 8 bases left between them. The CDR3 length is 14 residues. CDR3 DNA sequence: TGTGCCAGCAGCCAGCGGGTCTCCTACAATGAGCAGTTCTTC. Protein: CASSQRVSYNEQFF. Complete variable domain (other parts from reference TRBV7-2 and TRBJ2-1): GAGVSQSPSNKVTEKGKDVELRCDPISGHTALYWYRQSLGQGLEFLIYFQGNSAPDKSGLPSDRFSAERTGGSVSTLTIQRTQQEDSAVYLCASSQRVSYNEQFFGPGTRLTVL.

The CDR3 region is CASSLGYEQYF. The CDR3 DNA reads as TGTGCCAGCAGCCTCGGCTACGAGCAGTACTTC. This chain connects TRBV3-1 to TRBJ2-7, with no clear D. Germline V gene data show CDR1 as LGHDT and CDR2 as YNNKEL (reference sequence). The CDR3 is 11 amino acids. Trimming took off 4 bases at V and 3 bases at J, with 4 bases between the two ends.

This chain uses TRBV27 with TRBJ1-1; D not certain. The V end lost 4 bases, the J end lost 3 bases, and 9 bases lay between the germline ends. This CDR3 is built from 13 residues. Germline assignment: CDR1 MNHEY and CDR2 SMNVEV (reference sequence). The DNA for the CDR3 is TGTGCCAGCAGTTCGGTGCCTGACACTGAAGCTTTCTTT. This gives the protein CASSSVPDTEAFF.

The chain uses TRBV20-1 and TRBJ2-1; 7 bases agree with TRBD2. Trimming at V came to 3 bases and at J to 6 bases, leaving 8 bases not matched to a gene. Germline values: CDR1 DFQATT, CDR2 SNEGSKA (reference sequence). The CDR3 is 14 residues long. The CDR3 DNA sequence: TGCAGTGCTAGTGCCCCACTAGCGAGCAATGAGCAGTTCTTC. Protein: CSASAPLASNEQFF.

The chain recombines TRBV29-1 with TRBJ2-5, with a possible D match to TRBD1 (5 bases). Germline V gene sequence: CDR1 SQVTM, CDR2 ANQGSEA. CDR3 length: 13 residues. Trimming removed 1 base from V and 5 bases from J, with 11 bases in between. The CDR3 loop reads CSVEVRARETQYF. The CDR3 DNA follows: TGCAGCGTTGAAGTCAGGGCACGGGAGACCCAGTACTTC.

Comments on this clonotype: This could be a read error, since a much larger clone is one nucleotide away. This rearrangement joins TRBV12-3 or TRBV12-4 to TRBJ2-5; D is possibly TRBD1 (6 bases). CDR3 length: 13 residues. CDR3 sequence: CASRWTVQENQYF. The CDR3 DNA is TGTGCCAGCAGGTGGACAGTACAAGAGAACCAGTACTTC.

J is TRBJ2-1 and V is TRBV7-2; 8 bases match TRBD2. Germline lookup yields CDR1 SGHTA and CDR2 FQGNSA. V trimming: 5 bases; J trimming: 8 bases; junction bases outside the gene matches: 11. This CDR3 has 15 amino acids. CDR3 in amino acids: CASSPGSGGGDEQFF. DNA for the CDR3: TGTGCCAGCAGCCCCGGGAGCGGGGGAGGTGATGAGCAGTTCTTC.

In its sample, this clonotype was seen a few times. The rearrangement uses TRBV4-3 and TRBJ2-1; no firm D call. CDR3 length: 13 residues. In germline, CDR1 is LGHNA, CDR2 YSLEER. Trimming cost V 2 bases and J 5 bases, with 7 bases left between them. CDR3 residues: CASSQLVNNEQFF. DNA of the CDR3: TGCGCCAGCAGCCAATTAGTAAACAATGAGCAGTTCTTC.

This clonotype was counted once. The V call is TRBV9, the J call TRBJ1-1; D ambiguous. V lost 0 bases, J lost 1 base, and 4 bases lay in between. CDR1 is SGDLS and CDR2 is YYNGEE in the germline V gene. The CDR3 spans 13 residues. In DNA, the CDR3 is TGTGCCAGCAGCGTAGAAGGGAACACTGAAGCTTTCTTT. It is translated as CASSVEGNTEAFF.

The V and J genes are TRBV6-2 or TRBV6-3 and TRBJ2-7, with D possibly TRBD1 on 6 matching bases. There are 13 residues in the CDR3. V was clipped by 6 bases and J by 5 bases, with 14 bases between them. The germline CDR1 and CDR2 sequences are MNHEY and SVGEGT. As DNA, the CDR3 is TGTGCCAGCAGACCTCAGACAGGAAACGAGCAGTACTTC. Translation: CASRPQTGNEQYF.

This clonotype showed up just a few times. This rearrangement joins TRBV28 to TRBJ2-5; no clear D. This CDR3 comprises 12 residues. Germline V gene sequence: CDR1 MDHEN, CDR2 SYDVKM. The germline V and J ends were trimmed by 6 bases and 8 bases, with 13 bases remaining between them. CDR3 DNA sequence: TGTGCCAGCAGCTTCGAGCTTGCTACCCAGTACTTC. Protein sequence: CASSFELATQYF.

This sequence joins TRBV20-1 and TRBJ1-1; D possibly corresponds to TRBD1 (5 bases). The CDR3 runs 12 residues. V shed 7 bases and J shed 3 bases, with 12 bases lying between them. The V gene's germline CDR1 is DFQATT and CDR2 SNEGSKA (reference sequence). CDR3 amino acids: CSVPDTDTEAFF. CDR3 nucleotide sequence: TGCAGTGTCCCGGACACGGACACTGAAGCTTTCTTT.

This clonotype was recorded a few times. A read error may be the cause here, since a much bigger clone is one base away. In this CDR3 the conserved last residue, phenylalanine or tryptophan, is missing, so a read error is likely. V gene TRBV6-4 combines with J gene TRBJ2-6; D is ambiguous. CDR1 and CDR2 from the germline V gene are MRHNA and SNTAGT. CDR3 size: 13 residues. V was trimmed by 3 bases and J by 1 base, leaving 1 base between them. The CDR3 here is CASSESGANVLTL. The CDR3 nucleotides are TGTGCCAGCAGTGAGTCTGGGGCCAACGTCCTGACTCTC.

V gene TRBV5-5 combines with J gene TRBJ2-3; 10 nucleotides agree with TRBD2. This CDR3 comprises 20 residues. The V and J ends lost 6 bases and 6 bases, in that order; junction bases with no gene match: 25. From germline, CDR1 is SGHKS and CDR2 YYEKEE (reference sequence). In DNA form, the CDR3 reads TGTGCCAGCATCCCTAGGGCGTCCGGGACCAGCGGGGGGGCGGGCGATACGCAGTATTTT. It specifies CASIPRASGTSGGAGDTQYF.

The chain joins TRBV7-9 to TRBJ1-1, with D perhaps TRBD1 (5 bases). The CDR3 contains 13 residues. V was clipped by 2 bases and J by 4 bases, with 8 bases between them. Germline CDR1 SEHNR, CDR2 FQNEAQ (reference sequence). This CDR3 is CASSLMGVTEAFF. DNA of the CDR3: TGTGCCAGCAGCTTAATGGGGGTCACTGAAGCTTTCTTT.

The chain links TRBV12-3 or TRBV12-4 to TRBJ2-5; tentative D call: TRBD1 (5 bases). V was shortened by 3 bases and J by 7 bases, with 15 bases between the two germline ends. The CDR3 is made up of 14 amino acids. CDR3 coding DNA: TGTGCCAGCAGTTTCGCAGGGTTCGTCACGACCCAGTACTTC. Protein product: CASSFAGFVTTQYF.

V gene TRBV6-1 combines with J gene TRBJ1-1; D might be TRBD1 (5 bases). The V end was cut by 4 bases, the J end by 4 bases, with 13 bases between. The CDR3 totals 14 residues. Germline CDR1 MNHNS, CDR2 SASEGT. The CDR3 loop is CASSVGGGSTEAFF. The CDR3 DNA is TGTGCCAGCAGTGTGGGGGGAGGCTCCACTGAAGCTTTCTTT.

The sample holds a few counts of this clonotype. The rearrangement links TRBV7-3 to TRBJ2-1, with 9 bases matching TRBD2. Germline trimming cut 4 bases from V and 4 bases from J; bases unmatched to any gene: 2. The length of the CDR3 is 14 residues. CDR1 is SGHTA and CDR2 is FQGTGA in the germline V gene. Written as DNA, the CDR3 is TGTGCCAGCAGCTCTAGCGGGGCTTACAATGAGCAGTTCTTC. It codes for CASSSSGAYNEQFF.

On this clonotype: At one end the junction does not follow the germline gene, possibly because of a read error. The V gene is TRBV5-1, the J gene TRBJ1-6; tentatively, D is TRBD1 (5 bases). Germline V lookup: CDR1 SGHRS, CDR2 YFSETQ. CDR3 length: 15 residues. CDR3 protein: CTSSVEGQRNSPLHF. Written as DNA, the CDR3 is TGCACCAGCAGCGTCGAGGGGCAGAGGAATTCACCCCTCCACTTT.

The CDR3 region has the DNA TGTGCCAGCCTCCGGTCAGGCGGCAAAAATGAGCAGTTCTTC. This gives the protein CASLRSGGKNEQFF. The V and J genes are TRBV6-2 or TRBV6-3 and TRBJ2-1; D not certain. This CDR3 comprises 14 residues. V gave up 8 bases and J gave up 7 bases, with 18 bases separating them. CDR1 is MNHEY, CDR2 SVGEGT, per germline.

This clonotype has more than one count but fewer than ten. The rearrangement links TRBV18 to TRBJ1-3, with TRBD1 as a possible D gene (6 bases). Deletions cut 8 bases from V and 0 bases from J, with 20 bases between. The CDR3 contains 17 residues. The V gene's germline CDR1 is KGHSH and CDR2 LQKENI. CDR3 nucleotides: TGTGCCAGCAAACCTACAGGGATAAGAAGCTCTGGAAACACCATATATTTT. It is translated as CASKPTGIRSSGNTIYF.

By proportion, this clonotype is medium-sized. The chain links TRBV4-1 to TRBJ2-3; the match to TRBD2 covers 10 bases. Trimming removed 1 base from V and 2 bases from J; junction bases left unmatched: 6. The CDR3 extends over 17 amino acids. The germline gives CDR1 MGHRA, CDR2 YSYEKL. For the CDR3, the DNA is TGCGCCAGCAGCCAAGCGGTAGCGGGGGGCTACACAGATACGCAGTATTTT. Protein product: CASSQAVAGGYTDTQYF.

The rearrangement joins TRBV4-1 to TRBJ1-4; 10 bases map to TRBD1. V shed 2 bases, J shed 5 bases, and the junction held 2 bases outside the gene matches. The germline V gene encodes CDR1 MGHRA and CDR2 YSYEKL. There are 15 residues in the CDR3. CDR3 nucleotides: TGCGCCAGCAGCCAACAGGACAGGGGGAATGAAAAACTGTTTTTT. Translating gives CASSQQDRGNEKLFF.

This clonotype was observed a handful of times. The chain carries TRBV4-1 and TRBJ1-4, with 10 bases matching TRBD1. Trimming cost V 3 bases and J 10 bases; bases outside gene matches: 11. CDR1 and CDR2 (germline): MGHRA, YSYEKL. The CDR3 has 16 residues. CDR3 in DNA: TGCGCCAGCAGCCACGAGGGTCGGGACAGGGGTGGAAAACTGTTTTTT. Translation gives CASSHEGRDRGGKLFF.